The sequence of this T cell receptor (beta chain) was determined in a study of Graves' ophthalmopathy and Graves' hyperthyroidism. Serum thyroxine and TRAb, along with clinical symptoms, thyroid ultrasound and orbital computed tomography, were what diagnosis relied on. TCR beta CDR3 regions were amplified from RNA transcripts. RT-PCR with HTBI primers came first, then second-round multiplex PCR. TCRdb itself ran the multiplex PCR reads through MiXCR, one entry per CDR3 protein. The sample shows a few hundred thousand distinct CDR3 sequences, less than 20% of them seen only once. Per the germline V gene, CDR1 is MGHRA and CDR2 is YSYEKL. The CDR3 loop spans 16 amino acids. Trimming pared 4 bases from V and 1 base from J, leaving 16 bases between. Only a few counts were recorded for this clonotype.

The sequence derives from a young woman with stable Graves' hyperthyroidism. The chain carries TRBV4-1 and TRBJ2-5; maybe TRBD2 (5 bases). The sequencing sample was made of peripheral blood. The CDR3 sequence: CASSRGLRGIQETQYF. The DNA for the CDR3 is TGCGCCAGCAGCCGAGGTTTGAGAGGGATCCAAGAGACCCAGTACTTC.